These T cell receptor beta chains were read from a single sample in a study of blood T cells in healthy people across ages. TCRdb re-called the 5' RACE reads with MiXCR, one entry per CDR3 protein. In the table there are 500,000 to 600,000 distinct CDR3 sequences, about 26% of which are singletons. Sequenced material: blood. Source of these receptors: a woman in her 70s in good health. CDR3s leave out the opening cysteine and the closing phenylalanine or tryptophan.

TRBV9 | ASNTGQGYGYT
TRBV6-2/TRBV6-3 | ASSSSRSRAF
TRBV7-8 | ASSQLSGANVLT
TRBV6-2/TRBV6-3 | ASSYSTTQY
TRBV5-1 | ASSFVTSGAGELF
TRBV9 | ASSVLTSGANVLT
TRBV7-8 | ASSLETTVYEQY
TRBV7-9 | ASSFSGGAAYEQY
TRBV12-5 | ASGLPGTQETQY
TRBV15 | ATSREAGSTEAF
TRBV5-1 | ASSSENIYNEQF
TRBV5-1 | ASREEGTQY
TRBV27 | ASSLDRDHQETQY
TRBV25-1 | ASSESASWEKLF
TRBV9 | ASSPGLGADTQY
TRBV20-1 | SASDSSGGGYEQY
TRBV7-2 | ASSPLEGLAGYNEQF
TRBV28 | ASSIQGLAPPYEQY
TRBV4-3 | ASSQDPSGGRTQY
TRBV7-2 | ASSPYSRDRGTL
TRBV6-2/TRBV6-3 | ASIKGQGAPWYGYT
TRBV12-3/TRBV12-4 | ASSFGGDQPQH
TRBV20-1 | SARGGLAGEDTQY
TRBV12-3/TRBV12-4 | ASRGQGFGGYT
TRBV10-3 | AISVDYLGEETQY
TRBV11-3 | ASSSASFLVDEQF
TRBV6-2/TRBV6-3 | ASSYSLGRSGNTIY
TRBV5-6 | ASSSRTEETQY
TRBV20-1 | SARDPGLAGGSYNEQF
TRBV7-9 | ASRVTRDVGTEAF
TRBV15 | ATSRHEGTNEKLF
TRBV5-1 | ASSLVRGDTEAF
TRBV6-2/TRBV6-3 | ASSYQRTYEQY
TRBV9 | ASSHDGRASTDTQY
TRBV12-3/TRBV12-4 | ASSSSTIVPLH
TRBV7-8 | ASSSGQGYVEAF